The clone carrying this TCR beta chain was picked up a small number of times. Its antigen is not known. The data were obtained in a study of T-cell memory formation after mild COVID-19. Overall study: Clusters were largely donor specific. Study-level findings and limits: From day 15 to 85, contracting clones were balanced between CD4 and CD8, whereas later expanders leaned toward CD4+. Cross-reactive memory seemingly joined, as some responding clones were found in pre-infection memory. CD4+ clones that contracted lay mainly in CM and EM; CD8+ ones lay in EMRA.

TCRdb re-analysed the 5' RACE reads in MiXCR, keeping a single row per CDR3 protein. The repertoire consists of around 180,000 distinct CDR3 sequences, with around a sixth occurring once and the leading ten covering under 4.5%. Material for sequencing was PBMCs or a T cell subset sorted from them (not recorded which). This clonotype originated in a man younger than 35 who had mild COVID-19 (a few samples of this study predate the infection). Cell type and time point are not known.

The CDR3 protein is CASRTRTGPLGYTF. The CDR3 coding sequence is TGTGCCAGCCGGACCCGGACAGGACCCCTCGGCTACACCTTC. This chain uses TRBV6-1 with TRBJ1-2; 7 nucleotides match TRBD1. Germline values: CDR1 MNHNS, CDR2 SASEGT. The J segment lost 8 bases and the V segment lost 8 bases, leaving 14 bases of the junction unmatched. The CDR3 is 14 residues long.